One and the same sample provided the 31 T cell receptor beta chains below, sequenced in a study of CD8 T cells in Susac syndrome. RNA in amounts of about 0.45 to 1 ug was reverse transcribed with random hexamers. One entry per CDR3 protein, called by TCRdb with MiXCR from the immunoSEQ multiplex PCR reads. The top ten hold 0.24% of the sample, which has approximately 130,000 distinct CDR3 sequences, more than 75% seen once. The sequencing sample was made of CD8+ T cells from PBMCs. These receptors all come from a human donor with multiple sclerosis.

This chain connects TRBV9 to TRBJ2-3; 9 bases are a match to TRBD1. This CDR3 contains 18 residues. J lost 2 bases, V lost 2 bases, and 12 bases had no gene match. Germline lookup yields CDR1 SGDLS and CDR2 YYNGEE. The CDR3 DNA is TGTGCCAGCAGCGTCAACCCGACAGGGGGACGGCACACAGATACGCAGTATTTT. As protein: CASSVNPTGGRHTDTQYF. The variable domain in full, completed from reference TRBV9 and TRBJ2-3, reads DSGVTQTPKHLITATGQRVTLRCSPRSGDLSVYWYQQSLDQGLQFLIQYYNGEERAKGNILERFSAQQFPDLHSELNLSSLELGDSALYFCASSVNPTGGRHTDTQYFGPGTRLTVL.

The V call is TRBV11-2, the J call TRBJ2-3, with 13 bases aligning to TRBD2. V trimming: 6 bases; J trimming: 6 bases; junction bases outside the gene matches: 6. The CDR3 loop spans 15 amino acids. The V gene's germline CDR1 is SGHAT and CDR2 FQNNGV. DNA of the CDR3: TGTGCCAGCAGACGACTAGCGGGAGGCCGGGATACGCAGTATTTT. Amino acids: CASRRLAGGRDTQYF.

The rearrangement links TRBV11-2 to TRBJ1-2; no definite D call. Trimming removed 5 bases at V and 2 bases at J, with 6 bases between. The germline V gene encodes CDR1 SGHAT and CDR2 FQNNGV. This CDR3 comprises 12 residues. The CDR3 sequence: CASSGTNYGYTF. The DNA for the CDR3 is TGTGCCAGCAGCGGAACGAACTATGGCTACACCTTC.

This clonotype is a singleton in its sample. This rearrangement joins TRBV20-1 to TRBJ2-5, with 7 bases lining up with TRBD1. Germline CDR1 DFQATT, CDR2 SNEGSKA (reference sequence). The CDR3 contains 14 residues. After removal of 6 bases from V and 2 bases from J, the junction contained 9 bases not matched to a gene. The CDR3 protein is CSARRQGSQETQYF. The CDR3 DNA sequence: TGCAGTGCCCGACGACAGGGTTCTCAAGAGACCCAGTACTTC.

This chain joins TRBV18 and TRBJ1-1; D is unresolved. Germline loops: CDR1 KGHSH, CDR2 LQKENI. Trimming left V 3 bases short and J 7 bases short, with 15 bases between. The CDR3 has 14 residues. In DNA form, the CDR3 reads TGTGCCAGCTCACCTAAAGAGCAGGAAATTGAAGCTTTCTTT. Protein sequence: CASSPKEQEIEAFF.

This rearrangement joins TRBV19 to TRBJ1-1; D unresolved. Trimming took 2 bases from V and 5 from J, leaving 9 bases between them. Germline CDR1 reads LNHDA; CDR2 reads SQIVND (reference sequence). This CDR3 spans 13 amino acids. The CDR3 loop is CASSIRLGTEAFF. The DNA of the CDR3 is TGTGCCAGTAGTATAAGGTTAGGGACTGAAGCTTTCTTT.

This chain uses TRBV29-1 with TRBJ2-2, with D possibly matching TRBD2 (6 bases). The V end lost 4 bases, the J end lost 1 base, and 10 bases lay between the germline ends. CDR3 length equals 14 residues. Germline-derived CDR1 and CDR2 are SQVTM and ANQGSEA. The CDR3 sequence is CSVVADGNTGELFF. The CDR3 DNA reads as TGCAGCGTTGTAGCGGATGGGAACACCGGGGAGCTGTTTTTT.

This chain uses TRBV29-1 with TRBJ1-1, with D possibly being TRBD1 (5 bases). Germline assignment: CDR1 SQVTM and CDR2 ANQGSEA. This CDR3 region has 12 residues. V was clipped by 7 bases and J by 6 bases, with 15 bases between them. The chain's CDR3 is CSARARDAEAFF. The CDR3 DNA sequence: TGCAGCGCCCGTGCGAGGGACGCTGAAGCTTTCTTT.

The chain couples TRBV28 to TRBJ1-5; D not certain. Germline loops: CDR1 MDHEN, CDR2 SYDVKM. CDR3 length: 19 amino acids. Between the trimmed V and J ends, which lost 2 bases and 3 bases, there was a span of 23 bases. The CDR3 here is CASSLERPRLTSLNQPQHF. CDR3 nucleotide sequence: TGTGCCAGCAGTTTAGAGAGACCCCGACTTACCAGCCTCAATCAGCCCCAGCATTTT.

V and J are TRBV27 and TRBJ2-7; D is perhaps TRBD2 (5 bases). V was clipped by 2 bases and J by 6 bases, with 14 bases between them. Germline loops: CDR1 MNHEY, CDR2 SMNVEV (reference sequence). The CDR3 loop spans 14 amino acids. CDR3 DNA: TGTGCCAGCAGTTTAACAACAGACTATCGCGAGCAGTACTTC. It translates to CASSLTTDYREQYF.

The chain combines TRBV2 with TRBJ2-1, with D possibly TRBD2 on 5 matching bases. Trimming removed 8 bases from V and 2 bases from J, with 16 bases in between. This CDR3 has 15 amino acids. The germline CDR1 and CDR2 sequences are SNHLY and FYNNEI. CDR3 sequence: CASLGGSSTYNEQFF. CDR3 in DNA: TGTGCCAGCCTTGGCGGGTCTTCTACCTACAATGAGCAGTTCTTC. Full variable domain (remainder filled in from reference TRBV2 and TRBJ2-1): EPEVTQTPSHQVTQMGQEVILRCVPISNHLYFYWYRQILGQKVEFLVSFYNNEISEKSEIFDDQFSVERPDGSNFTLKIRSTKLEDSAMYFCASLGGSSTYNEQFFGPGTRLTVL.

Comment on this clonotype: The junction does not match germline at one end; this may be a read error. The V gene is TRBV5-1, the J gene TRBJ1-4, with D possibly being TRBD1 (6 bases). CDR1 and CDR2 from the germline V gene are SGHRS and YFSETQ. CDR3 length equals 15 residues. In DNA form, the CDR3 reads TGCGCCAGCAGCTTGGACGTTGGGGGAGGGGGAAAAACTGTTTTT. Encoded protein: CASSLDVGGGGKTVF. Supplemented by reference TRBV5-1 and TRBJ1-4, the full variable domain reads KAGVTQTPRYLIKTRGQQVTLSCSPISGHRSVSWYQQTPGQGLQFLFEYFSETQRNKGNFPGRFSGRQFSNSRSEMNVSTLELGDSALYLCASSLDVGGGGKTVFGSGTQLSVL.

The rearrangement links TRBV27 to TRBJ1-2; no clear D gene. This CDR3 is 11 amino acids long. Trimming cost V 6 bases and J 8 bases, with 10 bases left between them. CDR1 MNHEY and CDR2 SMNVEV come from the germline V gene (reference sequence). CDR3 sequence reads: CASRGAGGYTF. In DNA form, the CDR3 reads TGTGCCAGCAGGGGCGCGGGAGGCTACACCTTC.

This clonotype was counted once. This rearrangement joins TRBV12-3 or TRBV12-4 to TRBJ1-1; no clear D gene. Trimming took 3 bases from V and 1 from J, leaving 9 bases between them. This CDR3 has 14 amino acids. CDR3 residues: CASSLRVGNTEAFF. CDR3 coding DNA: TGTGCCAGCAGTTTGAGGGTTGGGAACACTGAAGCTTTCTTT.

This clonotype was detected only a few times. The rearrangement links TRBV4-2 to TRBJ2-7; no firm D call. V was shortened by 2 bases and J by 6 bases, with 17 bases between the two germline ends. The length of the CDR3 is 15 residues. CDR1 and CDR2 (germline): LGHNA, YNFKEQ. CDR3 sequence: CASSQTPGLPAEQYF. CDR3 bases: TGTGCCAGCAGCCAAACACCCGGGCTCCCCGCCGAGCAGTACTTC.

This chain uses TRBV6-5 with TRBJ1-5; D remains unclear. This CDR3 region has 13 residues. V lost 6 bases and J lost 4, with 10 bases in between. Germline CDR1 reads MNHEY; CDR2 reads SVGAGI. The CDR3 DNA reads TGTGCCAGCAGCCTCGGGCTAAATCAGCCCCAGCATTTT. It yields the protein CASSLGLNQPQHF.

This chain joins TRBV24-1 and TRBJ2-6, with D possibly being TRBD1 (5 bases). With 3 bases removed from V and 4 bases from J, the gap between germline ends came to 21 bases. There are 19 residues in the CDR3. Germline CDR1 KGHDR, CDR2 SFDVKD. The CDR3 sequence: CATSDRPPRTSPGANVLTF. As DNA, the CDR3 is TGTGCCACCAGTGATCGACCTCCCCGGACATCGCCAGGGGCCAACGTCCTGACTTTC.

The chain carries TRBV3-1 and TRBJ2-3; perhaps TRBD2 as D (6 bases). Between the trimmed V and J ends, which lost 7 bases and 6 bases, there was a span of 14 bases. The CDR3 has 13 amino acids. Germline V gene data show CDR1 as LGHDT and CDR2 as YNNKEL (reference sequence). This CDR3 is CASMRDRGDTQYF. CDR3 bases: TGTGCCAGCATGCGGGACCGGGGGGATACGCAGTATTTT.

The CDR3 DNA is TGTGCCAGCAAGCCCACGGGGACTACCTACGAGCAGTACTTC. This codes for CASKPTGTTYEQYF. The chain employs TRBV27 and TRBJ2-7; 7 bases match TRBD2. V trimming: 7 bases; J trimming: 2 bases; junction bases outside the gene matches: 8. The CDR3 loop spans 14 amino acids. Germline CDR1 MNHEY, CDR2 SMNVEV (reference sequence).

V is TRBV29-1 and J is TRBJ2-7; TRBD2 aligns across 11 bases. This CDR3 is built from 16 residues. Germline assignment: CDR1 SQVTM and CDR2 ANQGSEA. V shed 1 base and J 4 bases; nucleotides not matched to a gene: 9. CDR3 nucleotides: TGCAGCGTTGAAGGTGCTGGGACTAGCGGAGTGTACGAGCAGTACTTC. This encodes CSVEGAGTSGVYEQYF.

V and J are TRBV4-1 and TRBJ2-5; 10 nucleotides line up with TRBD1. The CDR3 has 17 residues. CDR1 MGHRA and CDR2 YSYEKL come from the germline V gene. V dropped 0 bases and J dropped 3; count of bases not matched to a gene: 7. The CDR3 DNA sequence: TGCGCCAGCAGCCAAGAGTTACTTGGGACAGGGGAAGAGACCCAGTACTTC. It encodes CASSQELLGTGEETQYF.

V and J are TRBV7-9 and TRBJ2-7; D is unresolved. Trimming removed 0 bases at V and 6 bases at J, with 9 bases between. CDR1 is SEHNR, CDR2 FQNEAQ, per germline (reference sequence). The CDR3 sequence is 13 residues long. CDR3 in DNA: TGTGCCAGCAGCTTAGCGGGATACGCCGAGCAGTACTTC. It encodes CASSLAGYAEQYF. The variable domain in full, with the rest retrieved from reference TRBV7-9 and TRBJ2-7, is DTGVSQNPRHKITKRGQNVTFRCDPISEHNRLYWYRQTLGQGPEFLTYFQNEAQLEKSRLLSDRFSAERPKGSFSTLEIQRTEQGDSAMYLCASSLAGYAEQYFGPGTRLTVT.

This rearrangement joins TRBV4-1 to TRBJ2-1; D is perhaps TRBD2 (6 bases). The V end was cut by 1 base, the J end by 7 bases, with 17 bases between. CDR3 length: 16 amino acids. Germline CDR1 and CDR2: MGHRA and YSYEKL. CDR3 DNA sequence: TGCGCCAGCAGCCAAGGACCCGGAGGGCCGGAGAATGAGCAGTTCTTC. Protein product: CASSQGPGGPENEQFF.

Here the CDR3 reads CASSSHPDPEAFF. CDR3 nucleotides: TGCGCCAGCAGCTCTCACCCGGACCCCGAAGCTTTCTTT. The chain combines TRBV5-1 with TRBJ1-1; unclear D gene. The CDR3 consists of 13 residues. With 3 bases removed from V and 8 bases from J, the gap between germline ends came to 14 bases. In germline, CDR1 is SGHRS, CDR2 YFSETQ.

The J gene is TRBJ2-2, the V gene TRBV27; no definite D call. CDR1 and CDR2 from the germline V gene are MNHEY and SMNVEV (reference sequence). The CDR3 loop spans 13 amino acids. V was pared by 6 bases and J by 4 bases, with 9 bases between. The CDR3 protein is CASRSSVTGELFF. Written as DNA, the CDR3 is TGTGCCAGCAGATCTAGTGTCACCGGGGAGCTGTTTTTT.

The chain has TRBV6-2 or TRBV6-3 and TRBJ2-7; D is unclear. The CDR3 has 12 amino acids. The germline V gene has CDR1 MNHEY and CDR2 SVGEGT. Trimming stripped 2 bases from V and 6 bases from J, with 8 bases between. The CDR3 DNA follows: TGTGCCAGCAGTTACCTGTACTCCGAGCAGTACTTC. Translation: CASSYLYSEQYF.

The rearrangement links TRBV13 to TRBJ2-2; D perhaps matches TRBD2 (6 bases). The CDR3 is made up of 15 amino acids. Germline values: CDR1 PRHDT, CDR2 FYEKMQ (reference sequence). Between the trimmed V and J ends, which lost 3 bases and 0 bases, there was a span of 8 bases. The CDR3 bases are TGTGCCAGCAGCTTGGGACTTTCGAACACCGGGGAGCTGTTTTTT. Its translation: CASSLGLSNTGELFF.

V usage is TRBV28 and J usage is TRBJ2-7; D possibly uses TRBD1 or TRBD2 (6 bases each). This CDR3 region has 13 residues. The ends were cut back, 6 bases at V and 7 bases at J, with 16 bases in the middle. Germline V CDR1 and CDR2: MDHEN, SYDVKM. The CDR3 sequence: CASRDVLGGEQYF. CDR3 nucleotide sequence: TGTGCCAGCAGGGACGTACTAGGGGGGGAGCAGTACTTC.

The chain is built from TRBV14 and TRBJ2-1, with a possible D match to TRBD1 (5 bases). This CDR3 is built from 15 residues. Trimming took off 4 bases at V and 4 bases at J, with 14 bases between the two ends. CDR1 is SGHDN and CDR2 is FVKESK in the germline V gene. The CDR3 region is CASSPEDISYNEQFF. DNA for the CDR3: TGTGCCAGCAGCCCCGAGGACATCTCGTACAATGAGCAGTTCTTC.

The genes are TRBV19 and TRBJ1-2; 8 bases are shared with TRBD1. Trimming removed 5 bases from V and 4 bases from J; junction bases left unmatched: 6. Germline CDR1 is LNHDA and CDR2 is SQIVND (reference sequence). The CDR3 length is 14 residues. The CDR3 reads CASSPLGTGYGYTF. The CDR3 region has the DNA TGTGCCAGTAGTCCCCTTGGGACAGGCTATGGCTACACCTTC.

The V and J genes are TRBV21-1 and TRBJ1-1. TRBV21-1 is a recognized pseudogene. The CDR3 is 14 amino acids. DNA for the CDR3: TGTGCCAGCAGCAAAGAGGAACTGAACACTGAAGCTTTCTTT. This gives the protein CASSKEELNTEAFF.